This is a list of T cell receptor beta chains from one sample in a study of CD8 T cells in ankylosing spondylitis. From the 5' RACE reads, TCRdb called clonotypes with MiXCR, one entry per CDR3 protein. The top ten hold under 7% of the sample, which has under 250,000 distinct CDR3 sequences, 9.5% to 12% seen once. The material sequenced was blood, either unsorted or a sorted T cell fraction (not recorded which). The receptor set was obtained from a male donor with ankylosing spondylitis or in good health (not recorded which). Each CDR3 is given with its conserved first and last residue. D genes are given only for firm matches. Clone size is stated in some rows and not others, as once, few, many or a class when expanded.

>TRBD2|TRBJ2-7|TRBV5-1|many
CASSPQRGESYEQYF
TGCGCCAGCAGCCCTCAGCGGGGTGAGTCCTACGAGCAGTACTTC
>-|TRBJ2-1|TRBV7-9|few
CASSAGMGEQFF
TGTGCCAGCAGCGCCGGAATGGGTGAGCAGTTCTTC
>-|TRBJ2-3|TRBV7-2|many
CASSLGGAQDTQYF
TGTGCCAGCAGCTTAGGGGGGGCGCAAGATACGCAGTATTTT
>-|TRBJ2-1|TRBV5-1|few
CASSFDTVRNNEQFF
TGCGCCAGCAGCTTCGACACCGTTCGTAACAATGAGCAGTTCTTC
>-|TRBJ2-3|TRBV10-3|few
CAISEGIRDTQYF
TGTGCCATCAGTGAAGGGATACGGGATACGCAGTATTTT
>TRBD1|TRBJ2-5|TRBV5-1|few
CASSPGTGAFQETQYF
TGCGCCAGCAGCCCCGGGACAGGGGCCTTCCAAGAGACCCAGTACTTC
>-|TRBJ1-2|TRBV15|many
CATSRVSGYGYTF
TGTGCCACCAGCAGAGTCTCGGGTTATGGCTACACCTTC
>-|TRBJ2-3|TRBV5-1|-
CASSSSGGTQYF
TGCGCCAGCAGCTCATCTGGGGGTACGCAGTATTTT
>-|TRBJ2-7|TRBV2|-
CASSVQGHYEQYF
TGTGCCAGCAGTGTACAAGGTCACTACGAGCAGTACTTC
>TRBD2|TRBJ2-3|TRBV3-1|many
CASSQDGGRGVLTDTQYF
TGTGCCAGCAGCCAAGATGGAGGGCGGGGGGTCCTCACAGATACGCAGTATTTT
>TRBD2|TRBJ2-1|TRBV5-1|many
CASSLGGTSGHNEQFF
TGCGCCAGCAGCTTGGGCGGGACTAGCGGACACAATGAGCAGTTCTTC
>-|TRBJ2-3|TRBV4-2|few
CASSQDPYTDTQYF
TGTGCCAGCAGCCAAGACCCGTACACAGATACGCAGTATTTT
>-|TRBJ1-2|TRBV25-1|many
CASSENRFGYTF
TGTGCCAGCAGTGAAAACCGTTTTGGCTACACCTTC
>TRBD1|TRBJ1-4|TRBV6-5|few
CASSYRGTGPEKLFF
TGTGCCAGCAGTTACCGCGGGACAGGACCTGAAAAACTGTTTTTT
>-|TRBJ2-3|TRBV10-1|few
CASSVGSSNTQYF
TGCGCCAGCAGTGTGGGTTCCTCTAATACGCAGTATTTT
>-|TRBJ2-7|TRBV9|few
CASSEGSGTSYEQYF
TGTGCCAGCAGCGAGGGCTCCGGGACCTCCTACGAGCAGTACTTC
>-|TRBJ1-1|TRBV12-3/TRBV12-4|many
CASSSRDRTRNTEAFF
TGTGCCAGCAGCTCTAGGGACCGCACCCGGAACACTGAAGCTTTCTTT
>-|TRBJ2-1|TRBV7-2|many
CASSPEGASEQFF
TGTGCCAGCAGTCCGGAGGGGGCCTCTGAGCAGTTCTTC
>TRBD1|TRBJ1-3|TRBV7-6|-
CASSFRLGGRAGNTIYF
TGTGCCAGCAGCTTCCGATTAGGGGGCAGGGCTGGAAACACCATATATTTT
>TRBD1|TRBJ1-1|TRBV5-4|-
CASSPGQVAEAFF
TGTGCCAGCAGCCCCGGACAGGTCGCTGAAGCTTTCTTT
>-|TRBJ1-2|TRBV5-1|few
CASSLGLREGYTF
TGCGCCAGCAGCTTGGGACTTAGGGAAGGCTACACCTTC
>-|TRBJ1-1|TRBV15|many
CATKSLKSVGNTEAFF
TGTGCCACCAAATCCCTAAAATCTGTAGGTAACACTGAAGCTTTCTTT
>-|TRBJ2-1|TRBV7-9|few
CASSLEGPHEQFF
TGTGCCAGCAGCTTAGAAGGGCCCCATGAGCAGTTCTTC
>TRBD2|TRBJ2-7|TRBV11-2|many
CASSLERGYEQYF
TGTGCCAGCAGCTTGGAGCGGGGGTACGAGCAGTACTTC
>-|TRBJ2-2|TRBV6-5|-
CASSYSVWGTGELFF
TGTGCCAGCAGTTACTCGGTTTGGGGGACCGGGGAGCTGTTTTTT
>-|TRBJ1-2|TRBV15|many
CATSREYGLNYGYTF
TGTGCCACCAGCAGAGAATACGGCCTTAACTATGGCTACACCTTC
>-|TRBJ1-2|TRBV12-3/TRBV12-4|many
CASSFNFGGDGYTF
TGTGCCAGCAGTTTTAATTTTGGTGGGGATGGCTACACCTTC
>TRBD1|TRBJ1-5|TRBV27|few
CASSRDRIGVSQHF
TGTGCCAGCAGTAGGGACAGGATTGGTGTGTCCCAGCATTTT
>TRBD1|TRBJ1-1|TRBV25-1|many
CASSDQGAWTEAFF
TGTGCCAGCAGTGACCAGGGGGCTTGGACTGAAGCTTTCTTT
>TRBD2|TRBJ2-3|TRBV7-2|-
CASSSIREGRGTDTQYF
TGTGCCAGCAGCTCTATACGGGAGGGCCGGGGCACAGATACGCAGTATTTT
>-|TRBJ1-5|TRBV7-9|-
CASSLGDGWPQHF
TGTGCCAGCAGCCTAGGCGACGGATGGCCCCAGCATTTT
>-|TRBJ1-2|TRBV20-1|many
CSASRGYLQGYTF
TGCAGTGCTTCCAGGGGCTACCTTCAGGGCTACACCTTC
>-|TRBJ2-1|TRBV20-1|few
CSATPGLEINEQFF
TGCAGTGCGACCCCGGGACTCGAGATCAATGAGCAGTTCTTC
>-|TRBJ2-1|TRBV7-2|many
CASSGRSSYNEQFF
TGTGCCAGCAGTGGACGGAGCTCCTACAATGAGCAGTTCTTC
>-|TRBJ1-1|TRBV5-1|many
CASSLYLNTEAFF
TGCGCCAGCAGCTTGTACTTGAACACTGAAGCTTTCTTT
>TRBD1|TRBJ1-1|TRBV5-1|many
CASRRDSQNTEAFF
TGCGCCAGCAGGCGGGACAGCCAGAACACTGAAGCTTTCTTT
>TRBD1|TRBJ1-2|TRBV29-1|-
CSGVTGYGYTF
TGCAGCGGGGTGACAGGGTATGGCTACACCTTC
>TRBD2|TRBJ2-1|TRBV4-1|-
CASSPGTSGGAGYNEQFF
TGCGCCAGCAGCCCTGGGACTAGCGGGGGGGCGGGGTACAATGAGCAGTTCTTC
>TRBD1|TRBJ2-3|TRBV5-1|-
CASSLVVGTGADTQYF
TGCGCCAGCAGCTTGGTCGTCGGGACAGGGGCGGATACGCAGTATTTT
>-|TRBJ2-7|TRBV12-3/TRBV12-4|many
CASSFGGGEQYF
TGTGCCAGCAGTTTCGGGGGCGGGGAGCAGTACTTC
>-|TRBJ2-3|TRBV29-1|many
CSVVVGARGTDTQYF
TGCAGCGTTGTAGTGGGGGCGAGGGGGACAGATACGCAGTATTTT
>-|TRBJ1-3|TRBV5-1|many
CASRPDAGGNGNTIYF
TGCGCCAGCAGACCGGACGCCGGGGGAAACGGAAACACCATATATTTT
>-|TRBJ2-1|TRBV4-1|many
CASSQDSGMSSQFF
TGCGCCAGCAGCCAAGATTCGGGAATGAGCTCGCAGTTCTTC
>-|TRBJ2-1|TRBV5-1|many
CASSLGANNEQFF
TGCGCCAGCAGCTTGGGTGCCAATAATGAGCAGTTCTTC
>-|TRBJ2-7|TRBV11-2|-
CASSLIAAYEQYF
TGTGCCAGCAGCTTAATAGCAGCCTACGAGCAGTACTTC
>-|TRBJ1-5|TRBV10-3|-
CAISATTASNQPQHF
TGTGCCATCAGTGCCACGACGGCTAGCAATCAGCCCCAGCATTTT
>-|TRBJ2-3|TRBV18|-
CASSPGSGTDTQYF
TGTGCCAGCTCACCGGGTTCGGGCACAGATACGCAGTATTTT
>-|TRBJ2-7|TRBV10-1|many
CASSEGGVGTYEQYF
TGCGCCAGCAGTGAGGGGGGCGTCGGGACCTACGAGCAGTACTTC
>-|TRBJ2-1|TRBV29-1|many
CSVELVLGYEQFF
TGCAGCGTTGAACTAGTTCTGGGGTATGAGCAGTTCTTC
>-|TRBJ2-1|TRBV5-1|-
CASSLQRATYNEQFF
TGCGCCAGCAGCTTGCAGCGGGCCACCTACAATGAGCAGTTCTTC
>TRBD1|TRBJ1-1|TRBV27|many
CASSLGTGQLNTEAFF
TGTGCCAGCAGTTTGGGGACAGGGCAATTGAACACTGAAGCTTTCTTT
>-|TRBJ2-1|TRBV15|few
CATSRVLGSNEQFF
TGTGCCACCAGCAGAGTTCTGGGCTCCAATGAGCAGTTCTTC